The sequence of this T cell receptor (beta chain) was determined in a study of blood T cell repertoires in COVID-19. As originally analysed: Reference gene primer amplification gave estimated nucleated cell counts. This table comes from immunoSEQ multiplex PCR, and its TCRdb copy is limited to in-frame clones, with some not included. The V and J calls and clone size are taken from that table; D and trimming were inferred from the DNA. Of 150,000 to 200,000 clones listed, around nine tenths are singletons. V gave up 0 bases and J gave up 6 bases; unmatched junction bases: 10. Germline loops: CDR1 SGHVS, CDR2 FNYEAQ. The CDR3 sequence is 16 residues long.

The source of this sequence is a man between 18 and 35 years old with active or convalescent COVID-19. Sequenced sample: peripheral blood. The chain carries TRBV7-6 and TRBJ1-2; 7 bases agree with TRBD1. The CDR3 DNA sequence: TGTGCCAGCAGCTTAGCGGCTATGCAGGGGGTTGATGGCTACACCTTC. This translates into CASSLAAMQGVDGYTF.